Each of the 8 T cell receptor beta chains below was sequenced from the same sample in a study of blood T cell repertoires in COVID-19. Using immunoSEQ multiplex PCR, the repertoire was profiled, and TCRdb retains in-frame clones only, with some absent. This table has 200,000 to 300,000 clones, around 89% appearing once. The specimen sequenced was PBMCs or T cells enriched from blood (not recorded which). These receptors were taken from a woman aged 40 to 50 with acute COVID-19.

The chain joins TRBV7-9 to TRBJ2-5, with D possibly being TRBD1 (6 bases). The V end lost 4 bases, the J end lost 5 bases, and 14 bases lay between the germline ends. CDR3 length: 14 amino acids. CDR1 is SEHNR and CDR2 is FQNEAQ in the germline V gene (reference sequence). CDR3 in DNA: TGTGCCAGCAGCTCATTACAGGGTTTGGAGACCCAGTACTTC. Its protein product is CASSSLQGLETQYF.

The CDR3 nucleotides read TGTGCCAGCAGCCAAGATCGAGGTTCCGCAACTAATGAAAAACTGTTTTTT. It translates to CASSQDRGSATNEKLFF. This chain links TRBV14 with TRBJ1-4; no clear D gene. Germline lookup yields CDR1 SGHDN and CDR2 FVKESK. The V end lost 0 bases, the J end lost 0 bases, and 11 bases lay between the germline ends. CDR3 length: 17 residues.

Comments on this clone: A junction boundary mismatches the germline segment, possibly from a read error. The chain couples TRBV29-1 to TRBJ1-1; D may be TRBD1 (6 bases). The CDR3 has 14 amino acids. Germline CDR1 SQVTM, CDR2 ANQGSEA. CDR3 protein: CSVEGGGGDTEAFF. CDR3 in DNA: TGCAGCGTGGAAGGGGGAGGGGGAGACACTGAAGCTTTCTTT.

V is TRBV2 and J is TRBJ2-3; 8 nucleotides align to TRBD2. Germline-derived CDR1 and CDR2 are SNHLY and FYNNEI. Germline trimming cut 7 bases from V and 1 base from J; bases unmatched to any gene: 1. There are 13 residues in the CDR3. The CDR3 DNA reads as TGTGCCAGCAAGACTAGCGGCACAGATACGCAGTATTTT. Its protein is CASKTSGTDTQYF.

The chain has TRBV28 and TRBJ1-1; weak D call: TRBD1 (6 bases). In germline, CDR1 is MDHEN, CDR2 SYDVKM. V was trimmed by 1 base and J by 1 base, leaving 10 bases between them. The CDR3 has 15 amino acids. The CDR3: CASSLSQGQNTEAFF. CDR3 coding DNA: TGTGCCAGCAGTTTATCCCAGGGACAGAACACTGAAGCTTTCTTT.

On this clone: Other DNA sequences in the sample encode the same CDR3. The CDR3 coding sequence is TGCAGTGCTCAAAACTATGGCTACACCTTC. Translating it yields CSAQNYGYTF. The V call is TRBV20-1, the J call TRBJ1-2, with D hard to call. This CDR3 has 10 amino acids. Germline assignment: CDR1 DFQATT and CDR2 SNEGSKA (reference sequence). V was trimmed by 5 bases and J by 2 bases, leaving 3 bases between them.

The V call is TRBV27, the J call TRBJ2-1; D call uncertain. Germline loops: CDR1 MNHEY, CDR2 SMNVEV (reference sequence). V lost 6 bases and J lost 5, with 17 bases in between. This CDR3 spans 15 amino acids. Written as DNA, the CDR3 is TGTGCCAGCAGCCTCTCGATCCTAACGGACAATGAGCAGTTCTTC. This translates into CASSLSILTDNEQFF.

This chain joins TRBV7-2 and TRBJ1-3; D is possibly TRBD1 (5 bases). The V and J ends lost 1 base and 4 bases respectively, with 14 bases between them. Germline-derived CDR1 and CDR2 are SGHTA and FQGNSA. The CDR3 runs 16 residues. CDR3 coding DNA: TGTGCCAGCAGCTTAGTCCTGGACACATGGGGAAACACCATATATTTT. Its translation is CASSLVLDTWGNTIYF.